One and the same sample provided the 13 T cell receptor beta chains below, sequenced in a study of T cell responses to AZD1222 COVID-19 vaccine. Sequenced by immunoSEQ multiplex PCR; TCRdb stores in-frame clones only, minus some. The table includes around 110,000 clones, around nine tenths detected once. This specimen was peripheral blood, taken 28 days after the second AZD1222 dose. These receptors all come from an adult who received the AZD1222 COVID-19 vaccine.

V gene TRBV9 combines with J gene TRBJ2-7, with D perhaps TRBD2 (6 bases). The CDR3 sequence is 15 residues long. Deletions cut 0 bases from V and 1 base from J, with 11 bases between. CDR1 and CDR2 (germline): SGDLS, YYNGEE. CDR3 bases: TGTGCCAGCAGCGTAGGGCGGGGAGGATCCTACGAGCAGTACTTC. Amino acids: CASSVGRGGSYEQYF.

CDR3 DNA: TGCGCCAGCAGCCTAGCGGGAGTAGGGGGGGCCAACGTCCTGACTTTC. Its protein is CASSLAGVGGANVLTF. This chain joins TRBV5-1 and TRBJ2-6; 10 bases line up with TRBD2. V shed 4 bases and J 4 bases; nucleotides not matched to a gene: 5. This CDR3 has 16 residues. The germline V gene has CDR1 SGHRS and CDR2 YFSETQ.

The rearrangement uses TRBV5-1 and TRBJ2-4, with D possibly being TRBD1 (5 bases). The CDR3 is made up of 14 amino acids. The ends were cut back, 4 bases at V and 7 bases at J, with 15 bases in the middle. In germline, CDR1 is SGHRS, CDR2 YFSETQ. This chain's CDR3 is CASSLGQAVNIQYF. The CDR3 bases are TGCGCCAGCAGCCTGGGGCAGGCAGTTAACATTCAGTACTTC.

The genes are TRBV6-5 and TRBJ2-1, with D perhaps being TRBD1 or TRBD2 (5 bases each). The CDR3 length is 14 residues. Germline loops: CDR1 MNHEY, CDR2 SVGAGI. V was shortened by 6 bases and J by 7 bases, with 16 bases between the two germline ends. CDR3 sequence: CASSRDVRLNEQFF. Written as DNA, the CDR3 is TGTGCCAGCAGCCGGGACGTACGACTAAATGAGCAGTTCTTC.

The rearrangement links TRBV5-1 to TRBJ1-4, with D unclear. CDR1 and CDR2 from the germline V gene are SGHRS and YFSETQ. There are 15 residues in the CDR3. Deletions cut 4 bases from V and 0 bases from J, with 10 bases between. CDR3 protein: CASSETIATNEKLFF. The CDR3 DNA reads TGCGCCAGCAGCGAGACAATTGCAACTAATGAAAAACTGTTTTTT.

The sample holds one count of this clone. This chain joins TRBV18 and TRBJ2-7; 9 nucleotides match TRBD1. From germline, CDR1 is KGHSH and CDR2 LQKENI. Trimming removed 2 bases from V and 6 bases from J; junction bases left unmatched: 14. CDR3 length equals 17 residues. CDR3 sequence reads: CASSPSGSGTGLSEQYF. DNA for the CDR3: TGTGCCAGCTCACCATCGGGTTCCGGGACAGGGTTGTCCGAGCAGTACTTC.

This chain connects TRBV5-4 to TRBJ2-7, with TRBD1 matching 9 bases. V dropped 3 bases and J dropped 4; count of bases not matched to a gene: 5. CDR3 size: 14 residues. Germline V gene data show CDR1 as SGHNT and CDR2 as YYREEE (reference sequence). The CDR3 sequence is CASSSWTGVYEQYF. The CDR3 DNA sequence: TGTGCCAGCAGCTCTTGGACAGGGGTATACGAGCAGTACTTC. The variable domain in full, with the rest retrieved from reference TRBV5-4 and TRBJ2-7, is ETGVTQSPTHLIKTRGQQVTLRCSSQSGHNTVSWYQQALGQGPQFIFQYYREEENGRGNFPPRFSGLQFPNYSSELNVNALELDDSALYLCASSSWTGVYEQYFGPGTRLTVT.

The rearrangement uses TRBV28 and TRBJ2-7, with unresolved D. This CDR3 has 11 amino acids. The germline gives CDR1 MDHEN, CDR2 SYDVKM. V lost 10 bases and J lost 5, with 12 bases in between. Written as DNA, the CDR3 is TGTGCCACCTCCGGCAGGAACGAGCAGTACTTC. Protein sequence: CATSGRNEQYF.

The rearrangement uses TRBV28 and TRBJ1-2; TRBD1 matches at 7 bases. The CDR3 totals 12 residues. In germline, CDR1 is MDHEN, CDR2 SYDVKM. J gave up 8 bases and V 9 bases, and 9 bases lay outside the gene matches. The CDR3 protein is CARLKQGNGYTF. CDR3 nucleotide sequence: TGTGCCAGACTCAAACAGGGGAACGGCTACACCTTC.

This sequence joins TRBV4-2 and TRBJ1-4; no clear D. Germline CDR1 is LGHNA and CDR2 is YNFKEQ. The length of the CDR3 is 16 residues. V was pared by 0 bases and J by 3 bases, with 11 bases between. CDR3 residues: CASSQELGSANEKLFF. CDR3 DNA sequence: TGTGCCAGCAGCCAAGAGTTAGGGTCGGCTAATGAAAAACTGTTTTTT.

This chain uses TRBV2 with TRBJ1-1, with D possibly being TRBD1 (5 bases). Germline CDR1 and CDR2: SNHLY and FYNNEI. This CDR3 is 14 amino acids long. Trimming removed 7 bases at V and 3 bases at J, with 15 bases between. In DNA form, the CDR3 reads TGTGCCAGCAAGGCAGGAGGGGCTTACACTGAAGCTTTCTTT. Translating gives CASKAGGAYTEAFF.

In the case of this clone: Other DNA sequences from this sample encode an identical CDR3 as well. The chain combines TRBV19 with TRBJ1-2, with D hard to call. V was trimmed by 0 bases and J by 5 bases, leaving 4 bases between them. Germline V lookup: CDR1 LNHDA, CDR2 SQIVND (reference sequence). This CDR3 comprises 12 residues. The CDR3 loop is CASSIDRYGYTF. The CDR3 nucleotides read TGTGCCAGTAGTATAGATAGATATGGCTACACCTTC. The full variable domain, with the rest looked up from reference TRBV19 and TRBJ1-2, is DGGITQSPKYLFRKEGQNVTLSCEQNLNHDAMYWYRQDPGQGLRLIYYSQIVNDFQKGDIAEGYSVSREKKESFPLTVTSAQKNPTAFYLCASSIDRYGYTFGSGTRLTVV.

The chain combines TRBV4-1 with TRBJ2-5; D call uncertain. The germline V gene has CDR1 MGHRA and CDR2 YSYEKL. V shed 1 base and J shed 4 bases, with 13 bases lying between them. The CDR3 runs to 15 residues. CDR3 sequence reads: CASSQGSGERETQYF. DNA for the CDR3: TGCGCCAGCAGCCAAGGATCAGGAGAAAGAGAGACCCAGTACTTC.